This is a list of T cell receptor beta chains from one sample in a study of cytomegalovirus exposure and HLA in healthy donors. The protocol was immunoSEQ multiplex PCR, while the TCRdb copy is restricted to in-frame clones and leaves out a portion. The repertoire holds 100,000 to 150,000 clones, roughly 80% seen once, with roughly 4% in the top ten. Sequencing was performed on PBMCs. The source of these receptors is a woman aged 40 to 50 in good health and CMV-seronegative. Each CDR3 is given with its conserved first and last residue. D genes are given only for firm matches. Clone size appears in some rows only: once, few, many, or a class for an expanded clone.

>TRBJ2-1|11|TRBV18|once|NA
TGTGCCAGCTCACCCCAGGACTTCCAGTTCTTC
CASSPQDFQFF
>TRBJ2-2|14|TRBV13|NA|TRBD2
TGTGCCAGCAGCTGGACTAGCTCTTCCGGGGAGCTGTTTTTT
CASSWTSSSGELFF
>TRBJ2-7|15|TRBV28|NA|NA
TGTGCCAGCAGATGGACAGCAAACTCTAACTACGAGCAGTACTTC
CASRWTANSNYEQYF
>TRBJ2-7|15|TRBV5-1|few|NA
TGCGCCAGCAGCTTGGAGGGGTTGTCAGCGAAAGAGCAGTACTTC
CASSLEGLSAKEQYF
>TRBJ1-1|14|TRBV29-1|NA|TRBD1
TGCAGCGTAGCTAAAGGGGGCGCGGACACTGAAGCTTTCTTT
CSVAKGGADTEAFF
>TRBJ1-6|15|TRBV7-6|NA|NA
TGTGCCAGCAGCTTAGTCACGGGAGGCAATTCACCCCTCCACTTT
CASSLVTGGNSPLHF
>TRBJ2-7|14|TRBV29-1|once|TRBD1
TGCAGCGTCGGGCGGACAGGGAGGTCCTACGAGCAGTACTTC
CSVGRTGRSYEQYF
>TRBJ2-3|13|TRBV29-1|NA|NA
TGCAGCGTTGGAATAACTAGCACAGATACGCAGTATTTT
CSVGITSTDTQYF
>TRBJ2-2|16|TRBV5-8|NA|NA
TGTGCCAGCAGCTCCGTACTGCGGGCGAACACCGGGGAGCTGTTTTTT
CASSSVLRANTGELFF
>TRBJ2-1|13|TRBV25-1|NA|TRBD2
TGTGCCAGCAGAGAGCGGGAACACAATGAGCAGTTCTTC
CASREREHNEQFF
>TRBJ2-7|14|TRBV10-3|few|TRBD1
TGTGCCATCAGCAGGGGGCCTTACTCCTACGAGCAGTACTTC
CAISRGPYSYEQYF
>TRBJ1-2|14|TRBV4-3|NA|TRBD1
TGCGCCAGCAGCCAGGCCGGGACAGGCTATGGCTACACCTTC
CASSQAGTGYGYTF
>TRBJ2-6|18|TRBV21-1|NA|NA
TGTGCCAGCAGCAAAGCAACCGGCAGGGTCTCTGGGGCCAACGTCCTGACTTTC
CASSKATGRVSGANVLTF
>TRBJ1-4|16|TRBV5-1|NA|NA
TGCGCCAGCAGCTTGGCCACCGGAGGACGAGGTGAAAAACTGTTTTTT
CASSLATGGRGEKLFF
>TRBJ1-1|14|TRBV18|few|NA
TGTGCCAGCTCACCTCGGTTCTTGAACACTGAAGCTTTCTTT
CASSPRFLNTEAFF
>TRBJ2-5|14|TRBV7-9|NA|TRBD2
TGTGCCAGCAGCCGGGGGGGTACCCAAGAGACCCAGTACTTC
CASSRGGTQETQYF
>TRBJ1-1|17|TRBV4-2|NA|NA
TGTGCCACCCTAGAAGGGGCAGGGGAGGGCCTGAACACTGAAGCTTTCTTT
CATLEGAGEGLNTEAFF
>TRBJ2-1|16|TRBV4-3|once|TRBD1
TGCGCCAGCAGCCGAATTCCGGGACAGGGTGCCAATGAGCAGTTCTTC
CASSRIPGQGANEQFF
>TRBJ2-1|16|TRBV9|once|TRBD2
TGTGCCAGCAGCCACCCCAGACTAGCGGGAGGCAATGAGCAGTTCTTC
CASSHPRLAGGNEQFF
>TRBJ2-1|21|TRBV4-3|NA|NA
TGCGCCAGCAGCCAAGATAAGGCGGGACCGGAGTATATAGCGTCCCACAATGAGCAGTTCTTC
CASSQDKAGPEYIASHNEQFF
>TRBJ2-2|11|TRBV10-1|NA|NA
TGCGCCAGCAAAAGCGTCGGGGAGCTGTTTTTT
CASKSVGELFF
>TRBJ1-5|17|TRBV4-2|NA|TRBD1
TGTGCCAGCAGCCAAGACCCCTGGACAGGGAAGGGCCAGCCCCAGCATTTT
CASSQDPWTGKGQPQHF
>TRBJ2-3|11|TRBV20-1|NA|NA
TGCAGTGCATGGGAGGCCTCGGTGCAGTATTTT
CSAWEASVQYF
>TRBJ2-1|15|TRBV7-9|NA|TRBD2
TGTGCCAGCAGCTTAGTCTTAGCGGGAAGCAATGAGCAGTTCTTC
CASSLVLAGSNEQFF
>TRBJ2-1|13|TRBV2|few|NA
TGTGCCAGCAACCGGGGGGCGATCAATGAGCAGTTCTTC
CASNRGAINEQFF
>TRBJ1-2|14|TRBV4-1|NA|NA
TGCGCCAGCAGCCAATCAATTCACAGTGACGGCTACACCTTC
CASSQSIHSDGYTF
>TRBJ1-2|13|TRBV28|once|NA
TGTGCCAGCAGCCAAATAGCTAACTATGGCTACACCTTC
CASSQIANYGYTF
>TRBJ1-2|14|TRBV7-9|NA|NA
TGTGCCAGCAGCCCAGTAACAGGTTCCTATGGCTACACCTTC
CASSPVTGSYGYTF
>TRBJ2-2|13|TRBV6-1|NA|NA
TGTGCCAGCAGCGGAACAGACACCGGGGAGCTGTTTTTT
CASSGTDTGELFF
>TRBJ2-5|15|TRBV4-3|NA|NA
TGCGCCAGCAGCCAAGATCAGGGGCATGGAGAGACCCAGTACTTC
CASSQDQGHGETQYF
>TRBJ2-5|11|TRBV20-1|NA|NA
TGCAGTGCTAGAGCACGGGAGACCCAGTACTTC
CSARARETQYF
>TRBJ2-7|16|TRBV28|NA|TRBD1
TGTGCCAGCAGTTTAAATGTCGGACAGGGTTCCTACGAGCAGTACTTC
CASSLNVGQGSYEQYF
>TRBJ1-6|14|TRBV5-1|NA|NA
TGCGCCAGCAGCTTGGGTGAGCGTAATTCACCCCTCCACTTT
CASSLGERNSPLHF
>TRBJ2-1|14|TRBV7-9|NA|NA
TGTGCCAGCAGCTTAGAGATACAGGGCAATGAGCAGTTCTTC
CASSLEIQGNEQFF
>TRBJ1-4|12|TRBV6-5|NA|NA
TGTGCCAGCACTACAGGGAGTGAAAAACTGTTTTTT
CASTTGSEKLFF